This T cell receptor beta chain was sequenced in a study of molecular identifiers for immune sequencing clone quantification. General observations from the study: Spiked Jurkat TCR RNA equivalent to one cell was reportedly detectable in one million naive cells.

The V and J ends lost 8 bases and 3 bases respectively, with 14 bases between them. The CDR3 extends over 13 amino acids. Naive CD8 T cells underwent sorting with the CD8+CD4-CCR7+CD45RA+ definition. This clonotype was picked up a small number of times. Its antigen is not identified. Generation of bulk TCR libraries relied on previously described methods and listed TCR primers. TCRdb fed the PCR reads into MiXCR, producing one record per CDR3 protein. In the table there are hundreds of thousands of distinct CDR3 sequences, over 20% of which are singletons. This chain connects TRBV5-3 to TRBJ1-1; D is unclear. TRBV5-3 is treated as an ORF (open reading frame) with a function not yet certain. The clonotype comes from a human donor in good health. Some libraries in this study had Jurkat cell RNA spiked in. Input material: naive CD8+ T cells from blood, with Jurkat cell RNA spiked in. The subset: FACS-sorted CD8+CD4-CCR7+CD45RA+ naive T cells. CDR3 bases: TGTGCCAGCAGGATAACTCTGGACACTGAAGCTTTCTTT. Amino acids: CASRITLDTEAFF.